The rows below give T cell receptor beta chains drawn from one sample of a study of T cells after yellow fever vaccination. TCRdb re-analysed the 5' RACE reads in MiXCR, keeping a single row per CDR3 protein. In the table there are hundreds of thousands of distinct CDR3 sequences, more than 9% of which are singletons. Sequencing used PBMCs, obtained on the day of the yellow fever booster vaccination. These receptors came from a man younger than 40 who received the YFV17D yellow fever vaccine. The CDR3 runs from the conserved cysteine through the conserved F or W. Each record gives: clone size, J gene, D gene, V gene, CDR3 protein, CDR3 DNA. D genes are given only for firm matches. For some rows the clone size is stated as once, few or many, or as a class when expanded; others skip it.

size: -
J: TRBJ1-1
D: TRBD1
V: TRBV5-1
CDR3: CASRATTGGAEAFF
DNA: TGCGCCAGCAGGGCTACGACAGGGGGCGCTGAAGCTTTCTTT

size: few
J: TRBJ2-3
D: -
V: TRBV6-5
CDR3: CASSYRAVEADTQYF
DNA: TGTGCCAGCAGTTACCGGGCAGTCGAAGCGGATACGCAGTATTTT

size: -
J: TRBJ2-3
D: -
V: TRBV20-1
CDR3: CSARAGAVDTQYF
DNA: TGCAGTGCTAGAGCGGGAGCGGTAGATACGCAGTATTTT

size: few
J: TRBJ1-5
D: -
V: TRBV6-1
CDR3: CASSALQGRPQHF
DNA: TGTGCCAGCAGTGCACTACAGGGTCGGCCCCAGCATTTT

size: many
J: TRBJ2-5
D: -
V: TRBV12-3/TRBV12-4
CDR3: CASSLSSGETQYF
DNA: TGTGCCAGCAGTTTAAGTTCGGGGGAGACCCAGTACTTC

size: -
J: TRBJ2-3
D: -
V: TRBV9
CDR3: CASSVEGTKPSTDTQYF
DNA: TGTGCCAGCAGCGTAGAAGGGACGAAGCCGTCCACAGATACGCAGTATTTT

size: -
J: TRBJ2-4
D: TRBD2
V: TRBV11-1
CDR3: CASSWTSGRASAENIQYF
DNA: TGTGCCAGCAGCTGGACTAGCGGGAGGGCCTCGGCCGAAAACATTCAGTACTTC

size: many
J: TRBJ2-1
D: TRBD2
V: TRBV5-1
CDR3: CASSPGTSGYNEQFF
DNA: TGCGCCAGCAGCCCGGGGACTAGCGGCTACAATGAGCAGTTCTTC

size: -
J: TRBJ2-3
D: TRBD2
V: TRBV7-2
CDR3: CASRGTSGRGTDTQYF
DNA: TGTGCCAGCCGAGGGACTAGCGGGAGGGGCACAGATACGCAGTATTTT

size: few
J: TRBJ2-7
D: -
V: TRBV27
CDR3: CASSFLGGGGLYEQYF
DNA: TGTGCCAGCTCATTCCTAGGGGGAGGGGGCCTATACGAGCAGTACTTC

size: -
J: TRBJ2-3
D: -
V: TRBV7-8
CDR3: CASCSPLLQGSFTDTQYF
DNA: TGTGCCAGCTGCTCCCCGCTGCTACAGGGATCCTTCACAGATACGCAGTATTTT

size: few
J: TRBJ2-7
D: -
V: TRBV5-5
CDR3: CASSLPRSERPSYEQYF
DNA: TGTGCCAGCAGCTTGCCGCGATCCGAGCGGCCCTCCTACGAGCAGTACTTC

size: -
J: TRBJ2-1
D: -
V: TRBV9
CDR3: CASSGRFAGRGLINEQFF
DNA: TGTGCCAGCAGCGGGCGGTTCGCGGGGAGAGGGCTAATCAATGAGCAGTTCTTC

size: -
J: TRBJ1-5
D: -
V: TRBV19
CDR3: CASSIVLQPQHF
DNA: TGTGCCAGTAGTATAGTTCTTCAGCCCCAGCATTTT

size: few
J: TRBJ2-2
D: -
V: TRBV6-5
CDR3: CASSYGAPFTGELFF
DNA: TGTGCCAGCAGTTACGGGGCACCTTTCACCGGGGAGCTGTTTTTT

size: many
J: TRBJ2-1
D: TRBD2
V: TRBV7-9
CDR3: CASSLDGPGGDYNEQFF
DNA: TGTGCCAGCAGCTTAGACGGTCCGGGAGGCGACTACAATGAGCAGTTCTTC

size: many
J: TRBJ2-2
D: -
V: TRBV5-5
CDR3: CASSLERANTGELFF
DNA: TGTGCCAGCAGCTTGGAACGAGCGAACACCGGGGAGCTGTTTTTT

size: -
J: TRBJ2-1
D: -
V: TRBV5-1
CDR3: CASSRGTSSHNEQFF
DNA: TGCGCCAGCAGCCGCGGGACTTCTTCTCACAATGAGCAGTTCTTC

size: few
J: TRBJ2-6
D: TRBD1
V: TRBV12-3/TRBV12-4
CDR3: CASTGTGVPSGANVLTF
DNA: TGTGCCAGCACCGGGACAGGGGTTCCCTCTGGGGCCAACGTCCTGACTTTC

size: -
J: TRBJ1-3
D: -
V: TRBV9
CDR3: CASSVGQGNTIYF
DNA: TGTGCCAGCAGCGTAGGTCAGGGAAACACCATATATTTT

size: few
J: TRBJ2-7
D: -
V: TRBV7-8
CDR3: CASSLGPRGFPYEQYF
DNA: TGTGCCAGCAGCTTGGGCCCCAGGGGCTTCCCCTACGAGCAGTACTTC

size: -
J: TRBJ1-1
D: TRBD1
V: TRBV19
CDR3: CASAQQGPNTEAFF
DNA: TGTGCCAGCGCTCAACAGGGGCCGAACACTGAAGCTTTCTTT

size: -
J: TRBJ2-5
D: -
V: TRBV6-2/TRBV6-3
CDR3: CASSYDIQAVVETQYF
DNA: TGTGCCAGCAGTTATGACATCCAAGCGGTGGTAGAGACCCAGTACTTC